A selection of T cell receptor beta chains follows, all from one sample in a study of T-cell memory formation after mild COVID-19. TCRdb re-called the 5' RACE reads with MiXCR, one entry per CDR3 protein. The repertoire consists of about 430,000 distinct CDR3 sequences, with about 20% occurring once and the leading ten covering roughly 21%. The sequenced sample was PBMCs or a T cell subset sorted from them (not recorded which). All receptors derive from a young man who had mild COVID-19 (a few samples of this study predate the infection). Cell type and time point are not known. Each CDR3 is given with its conserved first and last residue. Fields, in order: clone size, J gene, D gene, V gene, CDR3 length, CDR3 DNA, CDR3 protein. A D gene is named only where the DNA matches it firmly. A clone size is listed for some rows: how often the clone was seen (once, few, many), or a class if it is expanded.

few	TRBJ2-1	TRBD2	TRBV7-2	15	TGTGCCAGCAGCCCCGTTAGCGGGGCGCATCAAGGGAGGTTCTTC	CASSPVSGAHQGRFF
few	TRBJ2-5	-	TRBV7-3	15	TGTGCCAGCAGCTTAGAGGGGGGTCCTCGGGAGACCCAGTACTTC	CASSLEGGPRETQYF
many	TRBJ2-1	-	TRBV7-9	14	TGTGCCAGCAGCCCCGTTCAGGTCGGGGGAGAGCAGTTCTTC	CASSPVQVGGEQFF
-	TRBJ2-7	TRBD1	TRBV20-1	13	TGCAGTGCTACAGGGGACAGCTCCTACGAGCAGTACTTC	CSATGDSSYEQYF
few	TRBJ1-2	TRBD1	TRBV20-1	14	TGCAGTGCGGCACAGGGGGCGGATACTTATGGCTACACCTTC	CSAAQGADTYGYTF
-	TRBJ2-5	TRBD2	TRBV10-3	14	TGTGCCATCAGTTCCGGGGGGGCCAGGGAGACCCAGTACTTC	CAISSGGARETQYF
-	TRBJ2-3	-	TRBV7-6	13	TGTGCCAGCAGCTTAGTGCTCCCCGATACGCAGTATTTT	CASSLVLPDTQYF
-	TRBJ1-1	-	TRBV12-3/TRBV12-4	14	TGTGCCAGCAGGGGGGGAGGCAGTAACACTGAAGCTTTCTTT	CASRGGGSNTEAFF
-	TRBJ2-2	-	TRBV5-1	13	TGCGCCAGCAGCTTTTTAAGGGCCGGGGAGCTGTTTTTT	CASSFLRAGELFF
-	TRBJ2-7	-	TRBV29-1	13	TGCAGCGTGTACCGGGACGGAAATTACGAGCAGTACTTC	CSVYRDGNYEQYF
-	TRBJ2-4	-	TRBV12-3/TRBV12-4	15	TGTGCCAGCAGTTTACGCGGCCTAGCCAAAAACATTCAGTACTTC	CASSLRGLAKNIQYF
-	TRBJ2-5	TRBD2	TRBV5-1	17	TGCGCCAGCAGCTTTAGACCCAGCGGGAGCTCACAAGAGACCCAGTACTTC	CASSFRPSGSSQETQYF
few	TRBJ1-1	TRBD1	TRBV6-4	14	TGTGCCAGCAGCCAAAAGGACAGGGTGGCTGAAGCTTTCTTT	CASSQKDRVAEAFF
few	TRBJ2-5	-	TRBV19	13	TGTGCCAGTAGTCAGAAGGGTTGGGAGACCCAGTACTTC	CASSQKGWETQYF
-	TRBJ2-3	TRBD1	TRBV6-4	15	TGTGCCAGCAGCGAAACAGGGGGTAGCACAGATACGCAGTATTTT	CASSETGGSTDTQYF
-	TRBJ1-1	-	TRBV7-2	16	TGTGCCAGCAGCCGCACCCCAAGCCAGGCTAACACTGAAGCTTTCTTT	CASSRTPSQANTEAFF
-	TRBJ2-3	TRBD2	TRBV10-3	18	TGTGCCATCAGTGAGGTTCCAAATAGCGGGGGGCGAGAAGATACGCAGTATTTT	CAISEVPNSGGREDTQYF
-	TRBJ2-2	TRBD1	TRBV29-1	14	TGCAGCGTTGAAGCACAGGGGGCCACCGGGGAGCTGTTTTTT	CSVEAQGATGELFF
few	TRBJ2-3	-	TRBV10-3	13	TGTGCCATCAGTGACCCGGGAGCAGATACGCAGTATTTT	CAISDPGADTQYF
few	TRBJ2-2	-	TRBV5-1	16	TGCGCCAGCAGCTTGGTTGTAGGGCCCAACACCGGGGAGCTGTTTTTT	CASSLVVGPNTGELFF
-	TRBJ1-5	-	TRBV7-2	15	TGTGCCAGCAGCTCATTGACAGGAAGCAATCAGCCCCAGCATTTT	CASSSLTGSNQPQHF
few	TRBJ2-5	-	TRBV6-2/TRBV6-3	14	TGTGCCAGCACCCCATCGTCCTCTCCGGAGACCCAGTACTTC	CASTPSSSPETQYF
few	TRBJ2-3	-	TRBV18	13	TGTGCCAGCCTGCGGGGCGGGGATGATACGCAGTATTTT	CASLRGGDDTQYF
-	TRBJ2-7	-	TRBV5-1	14	TGCGCCAGCAGCAAGCAGGGGGGGACCTACGAGCAGTACTTC	CASSKQGGTYEQYF
few	TRBJ1-5	TRBD1	TRBV6-5	14	TGTGCCAGCAGTCACCAGGGGGCCAATCAGCCCCAGCATTTT	CASSHQGANQPQHF
once	TRBJ1-1	-	TRBV7-3	15	TGTGCCAGCTCCCCCACCGTACGGTCTAACACTGAAGCTTTCTTT	CASSPTVRSNTEAFF
few	TRBJ2-1	TRBD1	TRBV6-5	14	TGTGCCAGCAGTTCCGGGGACAGGTACAATGAGCAGTTCTTC	CASSSGDRYNEQFF
-	TRBJ2-5	TRBD1	TRBV12-5	13	TGTGCTAGTGTTTGGGACAGGGAAAAGACCCAGTACTTC	CASVWDREKTQYF
many	TRBJ2-1	-	TRBV4-1	16	TGCGCCAGCAGCCAAGTCGACCTAGTTTCCTACAATGAGCAGTTCTTC	CASSQVDLVSYNEQFF
few	TRBJ1-4	-	TRBV7-8	14	TGTGCCAGCCCAGATCGTCCCGGGGGTGAAAAACTGTTTTTT	CASPDRPGGEKLFF
-	TRBJ2-3	-	TRBV9	15	TGTGCCAGCAGCGAGTCAGCGGGCGTCACAGATACGCAGTATTTT	CASSESAGVTDTQYF
many	TRBJ2-3	TRBD1	TRBV24-1	15	TGTGCCACCAGTGATCCCGGACAGGGTGGAGATACGCAGTATTTT	CATSDPGQGGDTQYF
few	TRBJ1-2	-	TRBV30	13	TGTGCCTGGGCTAAGGGTCGGCTCTATGGCTACACCTTC	CAWAKGRLYGYTF
-	TRBJ1-2	-	TRBV4-1	15	TGCGCCAGCAGCCAAGTTTCGGAGGGAGAGCGAGGCTACACCTTC	CASSQVSEGERGYTF
few	TRBJ1-5	-	TRBV20-1	12	TGCAGTGCCACAATGGGTAATCAGCCCCAGCATTTT	CSATMGNQPQHF
few	TRBJ1-5	-	TRBV24-1	12	TGTGCCACCAGTTCAGCCGGCCAGCCCCAGCATTTT	CATSSAGQPQHF
few	TRBJ2-3	-	TRBV5-1	15	TGCGCCAGCAGCTTGGGCGGGGGCGTCACAGATACGCAGTATTTT	CASSLGGGVTDTQYF
-	TRBJ2-1	-	TRBV20-1	12	TGCAGTGCTAGACCCTTTTACAATGAGCAGTTCTTC	CSARPFYNEQFF
few	TRBJ2-1	-	TRBV11-2	13	TGTGCCAGCAGCCCCGTTCGGGGTAATGAGCAGTTCTTC	CASSPVRGNEQFF
-	TRBJ1-2	-	TRBV7-9	13	TGTGCCAGCAGCCTAGGGGTAGTCTATGGCTACACCTTC	CASSLGVVYGYTF
few	TRBJ2-1	-	TRBV25-1	14	TGTGCCAGCAGTGAATGGCGCAGATACAATGAGCAGTTCTTC	CASSEWRRYNEQFF
-	TRBJ1-6	-	TRBV7-9	15	TGTGCCAGCAGCTCTAGTCGGGGGTTTCGCTCACCCCTCCACTTT	CASSSSRGFRSPLHF
-	TRBJ2-1	TRBD1	TRBV29-1	11	TGCAGCGTTCGTACAGGGGATGAGCAGTTCTTC	CSVRTGDEQFF
-	TRBJ2-7	-	TRBV19	13	TGTGCCAGTAGTCCAGGGGCCTCCTACGAGCAGTACTTC	CASSPGASYEQYF
-	TRBJ1-5	-	TRBV15	17	TGTGCCACCAGCAGAGACCCGGCTGGCGGGGGTGGGCAGCCCCAGCATTTT	CATSRDPAGGGGQPQHF
-	TRBJ2-3	-	TRBV29-1	13	TGCAGCGTGGGGCAGTGGTTTAATTATACGCAGTATTTT	CSVGQWFNYTQYF
few	TRBJ2-4	TRBD1	TRBV5-6	14	TGTGCCAGCAGCTTGGCCCTGGGACAGGACATTCAGTACTTC	CASSLALGQDIQYF
-	TRBJ1-5	TRBD1	TRBV5-5	15	TGTGCCAGCAGCTCTGGTACAGGGGGTGTACAGCCCCAGCATTTT	CASSSGTGGVQPQHF
-	TRBJ2-3	-	TRBV3-1	16	TGTGCCAGCAGATCCGAGACAGACGGTCTCACAGATACGCAGTATTTT	CASRSETDGLTDTQYF
-	TRBJ2-2	TRBD1	TRBV6-6	14	TGTGCCAGCAGCCCGGGACAGATCACCGGGGAGCTGTTTTTT	CASSPGQITGELFF
-	TRBJ2-3	-	TRBV7-6	15	TGTGCCAGCAGCTTAGCGGGACCCCTTCCAGATACGCAGTATTTT	CASSLAGPLPDTQYF
few	TRBJ2-1	TRBD2	TRBV20-1	15	TGCAGCGAGCTAGCGGGGGGTGCCCTCGGGAATGAGCAGTTCTTC	CSELAGGALGNEQFF
many	TRBJ2-3	TRBD1	TRBV6-1	16	TGTGCCAGCAGTCTACAACCGGGACAGGGGGCTAATACGCAGTATTTT	CASSLQPGQGANTQYF